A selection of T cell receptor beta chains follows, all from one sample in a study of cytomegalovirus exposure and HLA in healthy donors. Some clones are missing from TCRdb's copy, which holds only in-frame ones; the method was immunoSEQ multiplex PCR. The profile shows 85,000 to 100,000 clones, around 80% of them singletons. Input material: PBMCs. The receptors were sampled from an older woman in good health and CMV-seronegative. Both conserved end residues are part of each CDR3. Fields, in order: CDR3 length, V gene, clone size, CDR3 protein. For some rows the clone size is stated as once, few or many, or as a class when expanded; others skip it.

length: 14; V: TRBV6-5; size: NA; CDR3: CASTTDRTAYGYTF
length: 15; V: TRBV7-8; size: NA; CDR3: CASSPITAGNYGYTF
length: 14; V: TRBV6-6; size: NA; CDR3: CASSEREVDYEQYF
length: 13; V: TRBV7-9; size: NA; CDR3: CASSPRQGNEQFF
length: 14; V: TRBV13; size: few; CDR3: CASSLGTSAGELFF
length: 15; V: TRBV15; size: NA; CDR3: CATSTSGGNTGELFF
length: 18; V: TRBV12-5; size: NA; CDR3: CASGQPGTGGDGAYGYTF
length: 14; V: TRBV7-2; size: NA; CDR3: CASTWFGGQETQYF
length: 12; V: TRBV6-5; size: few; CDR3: CASNTDRGKAFF
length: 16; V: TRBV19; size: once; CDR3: CASSIAGGPTFYGYTF
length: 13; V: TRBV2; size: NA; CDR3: CASSETRGEKLFF
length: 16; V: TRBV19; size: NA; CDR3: CASRVTSGGSYNEQFF
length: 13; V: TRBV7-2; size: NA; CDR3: CASSGSGVYEQYF
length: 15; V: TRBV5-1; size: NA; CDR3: CASSPGLTGTDTQYF
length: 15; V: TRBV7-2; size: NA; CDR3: CASSLRPGRNTEAFF
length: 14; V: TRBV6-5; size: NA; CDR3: CASSYSAGYYEQYF
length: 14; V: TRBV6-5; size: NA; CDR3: CASSPWPQGTEAFF
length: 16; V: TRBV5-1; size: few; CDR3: CASSVETSYAIYEQYF
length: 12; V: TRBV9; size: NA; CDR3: CASGYRVGEQYF
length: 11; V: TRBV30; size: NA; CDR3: CAWARAYEQYF
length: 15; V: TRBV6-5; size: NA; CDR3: CASSSVAGGPDTQYF
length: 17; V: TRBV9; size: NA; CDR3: CASSVPGRVANTGELFF